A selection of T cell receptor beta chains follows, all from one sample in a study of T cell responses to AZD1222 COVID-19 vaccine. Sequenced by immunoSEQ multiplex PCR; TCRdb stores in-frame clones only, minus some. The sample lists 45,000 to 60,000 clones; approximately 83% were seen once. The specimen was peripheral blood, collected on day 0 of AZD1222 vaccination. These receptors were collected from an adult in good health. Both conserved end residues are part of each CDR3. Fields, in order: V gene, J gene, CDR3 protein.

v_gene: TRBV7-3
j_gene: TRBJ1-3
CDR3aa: CASSLTPGTGNTIYF

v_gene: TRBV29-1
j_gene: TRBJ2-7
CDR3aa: CSATPTSSFYEQYF

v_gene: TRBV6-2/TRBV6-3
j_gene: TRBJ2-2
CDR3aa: CASSYHDRVNTGELFF

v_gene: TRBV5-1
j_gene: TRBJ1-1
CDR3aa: CASSITGGAGTEAFF

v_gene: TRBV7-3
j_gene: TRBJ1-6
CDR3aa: CASSLSGERGALHF

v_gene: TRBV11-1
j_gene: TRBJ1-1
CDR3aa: CASSFREGTEAFF

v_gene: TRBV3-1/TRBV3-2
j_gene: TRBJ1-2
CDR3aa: CASSQWAGDNYGYTF

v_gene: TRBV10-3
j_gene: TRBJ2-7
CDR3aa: CAISEPFIAGEQYF

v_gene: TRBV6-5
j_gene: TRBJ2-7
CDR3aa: CASSYSIGEAYEQYF

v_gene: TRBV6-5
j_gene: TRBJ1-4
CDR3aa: CASSISDRNEKLFF

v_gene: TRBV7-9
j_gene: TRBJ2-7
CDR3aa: CASSLYPRLAGAYEQYF

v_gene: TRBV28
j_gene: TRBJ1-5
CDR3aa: CASRGQANQPQHF

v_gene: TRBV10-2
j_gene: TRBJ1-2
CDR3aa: CASIPGTGTGYYGYTF

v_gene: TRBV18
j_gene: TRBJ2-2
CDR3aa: CASSTMMRISGSTSAGELFF

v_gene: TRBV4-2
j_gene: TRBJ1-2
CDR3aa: CASSQGRTLPLLKIPKGYTF

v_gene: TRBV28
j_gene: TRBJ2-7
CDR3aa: CASSSISGSLYEQYF

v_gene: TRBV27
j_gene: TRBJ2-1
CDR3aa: CASSPITGTSVNEQFF

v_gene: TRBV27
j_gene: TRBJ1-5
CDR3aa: CASSLFGGGNQPQHF

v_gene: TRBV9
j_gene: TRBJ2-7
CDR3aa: CASSASLGRVYEQYF

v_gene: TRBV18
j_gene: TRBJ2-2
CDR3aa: CASSLKTQGRITGELFF

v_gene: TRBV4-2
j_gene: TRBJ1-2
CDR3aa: CASSQVGAIVGYTF

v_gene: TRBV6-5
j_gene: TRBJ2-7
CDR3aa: CASRDRDRSAQYF

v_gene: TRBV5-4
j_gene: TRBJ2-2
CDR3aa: CASSHPVTAAGTGELFF

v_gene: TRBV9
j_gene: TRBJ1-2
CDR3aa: CASSVTPGTNYGYTF

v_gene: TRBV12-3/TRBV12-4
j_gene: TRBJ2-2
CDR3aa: CASSHGLPGELFF

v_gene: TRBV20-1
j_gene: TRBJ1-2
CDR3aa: CSASFPRPDYGYTF

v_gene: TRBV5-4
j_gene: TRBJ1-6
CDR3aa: CASSLGIQENSPLHF

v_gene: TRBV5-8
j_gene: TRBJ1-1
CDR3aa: CASSLAGATGLLAFF

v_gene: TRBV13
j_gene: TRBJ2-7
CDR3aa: CASSPRDATREQYF

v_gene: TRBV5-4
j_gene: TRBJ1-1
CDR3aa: CASREQNLVSYTEAFF

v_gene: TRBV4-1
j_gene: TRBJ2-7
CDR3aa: CASSLLRGGYEQYF

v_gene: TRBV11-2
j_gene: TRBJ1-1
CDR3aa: CASSLHSWRQPMNTEAFF

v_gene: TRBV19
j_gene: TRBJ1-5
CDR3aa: CASSIGSRQPQHF

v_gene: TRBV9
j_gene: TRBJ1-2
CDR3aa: CASSRNTAYGYTF

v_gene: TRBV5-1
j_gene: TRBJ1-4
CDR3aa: CASSLAGGATNEKLFF

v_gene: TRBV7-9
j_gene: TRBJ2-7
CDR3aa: CASTGTGVYEQYF

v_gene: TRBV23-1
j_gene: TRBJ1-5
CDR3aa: CAGRPCPQPQHF

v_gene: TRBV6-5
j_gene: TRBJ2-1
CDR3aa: CASSSTGTGITTGFF

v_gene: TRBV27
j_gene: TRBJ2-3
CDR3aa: CASASGPGTENTDTQYF

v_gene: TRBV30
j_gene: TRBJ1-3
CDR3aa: CAWTGTSSGNTIYF

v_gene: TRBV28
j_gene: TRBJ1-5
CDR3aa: CASRPPFVSQPQHF

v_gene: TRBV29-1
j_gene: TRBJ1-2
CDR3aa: CSVTRGENYGYTF

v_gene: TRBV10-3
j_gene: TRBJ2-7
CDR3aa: CAISESNSYEQYF

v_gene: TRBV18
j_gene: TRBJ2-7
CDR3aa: CASSRDRGIYEQYF

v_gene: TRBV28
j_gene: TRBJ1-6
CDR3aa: CASSRTDGSPLHF

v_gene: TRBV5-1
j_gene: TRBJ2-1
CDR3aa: CASSLGASGRYHFYNEQFF

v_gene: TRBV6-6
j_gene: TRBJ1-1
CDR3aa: CATTGVSNTEAFF

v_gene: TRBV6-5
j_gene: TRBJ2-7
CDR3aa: CASSSSGYEQYF

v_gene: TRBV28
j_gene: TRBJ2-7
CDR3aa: CASSFRPSGEQYF

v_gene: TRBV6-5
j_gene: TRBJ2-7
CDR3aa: CAIRQGQQYEQYF

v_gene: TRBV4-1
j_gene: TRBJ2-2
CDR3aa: CASSQEFPSGGELFF

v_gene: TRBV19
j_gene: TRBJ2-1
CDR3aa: CASSIDRAGTYNEQFF

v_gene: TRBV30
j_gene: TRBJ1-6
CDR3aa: CAWSTTGGPPLHF

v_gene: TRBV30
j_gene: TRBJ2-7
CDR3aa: CAWRRGLSGEQYF

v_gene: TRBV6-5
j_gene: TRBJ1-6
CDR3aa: CASSYGSWAVNSPLHF

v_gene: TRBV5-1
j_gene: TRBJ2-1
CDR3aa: CASSLVSSRLQDEQFF